The rows below give T cell receptor beta chains drawn from one sample of a study of blood T cell repertoires in COVID-19. Assay used: immunoSEQ multiplex PCR; TCRdb lists only in-frame clones, some missing. The sample carries 240,000 or so clones, 75% to 90% recorded once. The sequenced material came from peripheral blood. The receptor source for this set is a man between 60 and 75 years old who had recovered from COVID-19. Both conserved end residues are part of each CDR3. Fields, in order: clone size, CDR3 length, D gene, V gene, J gene, CDR3 DNA, CDR3 protein. A D gene is named only where the DNA matches it firmly. The size entry is marked missing in some rows and otherwise reads once, few, many or a size class.

>-|15|TRBD1|TRBV5-6|TRBJ1-4
TGTGCCAGCAGCACCTACAGGGGGCTGGATGAAAAACTGTTTTTT
CASSTYRGLDEKLFF
>once|15|TRBD2|TRBV7-8|TRBJ2-3
TGTGCCAGCAGCTCCGGGGGGGGGCTGGTGGATACGCAGTATTTT
CASSSGGGLVDTQYF
>-|15|-|TRBV18|TRBJ1-2
TGTGCCAGCTCACCAGGGTCGGGTTATGGCTATGGCTACACCTTC
CASSPGSGYGYGYTF
>few|14|TRBD1|TRBV2|TRBJ1-1
TGTGCCAGCGAGCCGGGACAGCTTAACACTGAAGCTTTCTTT
CASEPGQLNTEAFF
>-|12|-|TRBV12-3/TRBV12-4|TRBJ2-5
TGTGCCAGCAGTTTCTGGCGGGAGACCCAGTACTTC
CASSFWRETQYF
>-|13|TRBD1|TRBV10-3|TRBJ1-5
TGTGCCATCAGTGAAACAGGGGTTCAGCCCCAGCATTTT
CAISETGVQPQHF
>-|13|-|TRBV24-1|TRBJ1-1
TGTGCCACCAGCAAGACAACTAACACTGAAGCTTTCTTT
CATSKTTNTEAFF
>-|13|-|TRBV18|TRBJ1-1
TGTGCCAGCTCACGCATCAGTTACACTGAAGCTTTCTTT
CASSRISYTEAFF
>-|12|-|TRBV12-5|TRBJ2-3
TGTGCTAGTGGGCCGGATAGGGGGTTGGCGTATTTT
CASGPDRGLAYF
>-|17|TRBD1|TRBV2|TRBJ2-7
TGTGCCAGCATGGGTACGTGGACAGGAGAAAACTCCTACGAGCAGTACTTC
CASMGTWTGENSYEQYF
>-|13|-|TRBV6-5|TRBJ1-2
TGTGCCAGCAGTTACTCTAGGGGTGCTGGCTACACCTTC
CASSYSRGAGYTF
>-|14|-|TRBV5-1|TRBJ1-6
TGCGCCAGCAGTACGTCAGGGAATAATTCACCCCTCCACTTT
CASSTSGNNSPLHF
>once|11|TRBD1|TRBV2|TRBJ2-5
TGTGCCAGCAGTAGGACAGGGAGCCAGTACTTC
CASSRTGSQYF
>-|19|-|TRBV6-6|TRBJ1-1
TGTGCCAGCAGTCCACGGCCCGGCGGTTTCAGGGGACTGAACACTGAAGCTTTCTTT
CASSPRPGGFRGLNTEAFF
>-|15|TRBD2|TRBV6-6|TRBJ2-7
TGTGCCAGCAGTTCCGCCGGGCAGCGGGGGTACGAGCAGTACTTC
CASSSAGQRGYEQYF
>once|15|-|TRBV20-1|TRBJ1-5
TGCAGTGCTAGTGTGCAGGGCTCGAGCAATCAGCCCCAGCATTTT
CSASVQGSSNQPQHF
>-|16|TRBD1|TRBV2|TRBJ2-3
TGTGCCAGCTTGTCGGGACAGACAACTTTTGTGGATACGCAGTATTTT
CASLSGQTTFVDTQYF
>once|12|-|TRBV20-1|TRBJ2-1
TGCAGTGCTAGTCGTCGGGAAGGTGAGCAGTTCTTC
CSASRREGEQFF
>-|15|TRBD1|TRBV6-2/TRBV6-3|TRBJ1-1
TGTGCCAGCAGTTCGTCGACAGGGTCGGGGACTGAAGCTTTCTTT
CASSSSTGSGTEAFF
>-|17|TRBD2|TRBV6-1|TRBJ2-1
TGTGCCAGCAGTGACGGACGGACTAGCAGCGCCTACAATGAGCAGTTCTTC
CASSDGRTSSAYNEQFF
>-|15|-|TRBV5-4|TRBJ2-7
TGTGCCAGCAGCTTGGGCAGTGACTACTCCTACGAGCAGTACTTC
CASSLGSDYSYEQYF
>-|15|-|TRBV5-1|TRBJ2-7
TGCGCCAGCAGCCCCAAGGGGGGGGTCGGCAAAGAGCAGTACTTC
CASSPKGGVGKEQYF
>-|13|-|TRBV5-5|TRBJ1-2
TGTGCCAGCAGCCCGGGGGGGCAGGGTGGCTACACCTTC
CASSPGGQGGYTF
>-|16|TRBD2|TRBV5-1|TRBJ2-3
TGCGCCAGCAGCTCGGGACTAGCGGGGTCGGTAGATACGCAGTATTTT
CASSSGLAGSVDTQYF
>-|14|TRBD1|TRBV27|TRBJ2-3
TGTGCCAGCAGAAGACAGGGAGCCGCAGATACGCAGTATTTT
CASRRQGAADTQYF
>once|15|-|TRBV6-6|TRBJ2-7
TGTGCCAGCAGTGTAGACAGCTTACAATCCTACGAGCAGTACTTC
CASSVDSLQSYEQYF
>once|12|TRBD1|TRBV18|TRBJ2-7
TGTGCCAGCTCAAACAGGGGGGTCGAGCAGTACTTC
CASSNRGVEQYF
>-|15|-|TRBV5-1|TRBJ2-1
TGCGCCAGCAGCTTGCAGTCGCCATTGTACAATGAGCAGTTCTTC
CASSLQSPLYNEQFF
>-|16|TRBD2|TRBV3-1/TRBV3-2|TRBJ2-2
TGTGCCAGCAGCCCGATGGGGGGGGCGAACACCGGGGAGCTGTTTTTT
CASSPMGGANTGELFF
>-|17|-|TRBV5-4|TRBJ1-2
TGTGCCAGCACCACACTCTTTGAACCCCATGCGGCCTATGGCTACACCTTC
CASTTLFEPHAAYGYTF
>-|16|TRBD1|TRBV5-1|TRBJ1-2
TGCGCCAGCAGCGCGGCGGGACAGGGGGCGCACTATGGCTACACCTTC
CASSAAGQGAHYGYTF
>few|16|-|TRBV30|TRBJ1-5
TGTGCCTGGAGTGTAGCAGGGGCGGTACTGCATCAGCCCCAGCATTTT
CAWSVAGAVLHQPQHF
>-|16|-|TRBV7-9|TRBJ1-2
TGTGCCAGCAGCTTGGGGGGGATGGTCGGCACCTATGGCTACACCTTC
CASSLGGMVGTYGYTF
>-|14|-|TRBV5-4|TRBJ1-2
TGTGCCAGCAGCCTCGTGGGGAGGTCTCATGGCTACACCTTC
CASSLVGRSHGYTF
>-|14|-|TRBV7-6|TRBJ2-2
TGTGCCAGCAGCTTACAACAGTCATCCGGGGAGCTGTTTTTT
CASSLQQSSGELFF
>-|15|-|TRBV19|TRBJ2-6
TGTGCCAGTATCAGTCTGGCCTCTGGGGCCAACGTCCTGACTTTC
CASISLASGANVLTF
>-|14|TRBD1|TRBV11-2|TRBJ2-1
TGTGCCAGCAGCCAGGACAGGGGGCTCAATGAGCAGTTCTTC
CASSQDRGLNEQFF
>-|14|-|TRBV6-5|TRBJ2-5
TGTGCCAGCAGTTTACTTGGGGGCCTTGAGACCCAGTACTTC
CASSLLGGLETQYF
>-|13|-|TRBV5-8|TRBJ1-2
TGTGCCAGCAGCTTGAGTGGAGCCTATGGCTACACCTTC
CASSLSGAYGYTF
>-|15|TRBD2|TRBV5-1|TRBJ2-3
TGCGCCAGCAGTACTAGCGGGGGAAGCACAGATACGCAGTATTTT
CASSTSGGSTDTQYF
>-|16|TRBD2|TRBV7-7|TRBJ2-3
TGTGCCAGCAGCTTAGGACCGGGGGGGCCGGTAGATACGCAGTATTTT
CASSLGPGGPVDTQYF
>-|16|TRBD2|TRBV9|TRBJ2-1
TGTGCCAGCAGCATCGCTAGCGGGGGGGTAGTCTGGGAGCAGTTCTTC
CASSIASGGVVWEQFF
>-|15|TRBD1|TRBV6-5|TRBJ1-2
TGTGCCAGCAGTTACGTCGTAGGGGGCAACTATGGCTACACCTTC
CASSYVVGGNYGYTF
>-|14|TRBD1|TRBV15|TRBJ2-3
TGTGCCACCCGACAGGGCTCGGGCACAGATACGCAGTATTTT
CATRQGSGTDTQYF
>-|15|-|TRBV7-7|TRBJ2-3
TGTGCCAGCAGCTCGCGATTGACAGGCACAGATACGCAGTATTTT
CASSSRLTGTDTQYF
>once|12|-|TRBV20-1|TRBJ2-7
TGCAGTGCTAGTCGCCGGAGCTACGAGCAGTACTTC
CSASRRSYEQYF
>-|12|-|TRBV30|TRBJ2-1
TGTGCCTGGAGTAAACAGTACAATGAGCAGTTCTTC
CAWSKQYNEQFF
>-|15|-|TRBV19|TRBJ1-2
TGTGCCAGTAGCCAGAAACATTACCAGGGGCAAGGCTACACCTTC
CASSQKHYQGQGYTF
>-|14|-|TRBV5-6|TRBJ1-4
TGTGCCAGCAGCTTGGGTGGGCGGGGTGAAAAACTGTTTTTT
CASSLGGRGEKLFF
>-|15|-|TRBV15|TRBJ1-4
TGTGCCACCAGCATGTCGGGGGAAACGGATGAAAAACTGTTTTTT
CATSMSGETDEKLFF
>few|13|-|TRBV12-3/TRBV12-4|TRBJ2-2
TGTGCCAGCAGTCCCCGGGATCGTGGGGAGCTGTTTTTT
CASSPRDRGELFF
>-|17|-|TRBV5-6|TRBJ2-5
TGTGCCAGCAGCTTGGTTTACGGGGATTTGGCCCAAGAGACCCAGTACTTC
CASSLVYGDLAQETQYF
>few|14|TRBD1|TRBV6-4|TRBJ1-1
TGTGCCAGCAGTGACTCAGACAGGGACACTGAAGCTTTCTTT
CASSDSDRDTEAFF
>-|14|-|TRBV25-1|TRBJ1-6
TGTGCCAGCAGTGAATTGTACAATGAATCACCCCTCCACTTT
CASSELYNESPLHF
>-|14|-|TRBV6-6|TRBJ1-3
TGTGCCAGCATTCGCTCCGGGACATCAAACACCATATATTTT
CASIRSGTSNTIYF